The T cell receptor beta chain described here comes from a study of human T cells and chemical hapten exposure. CDR1 is GTSNPN and CDR2 is SVGIG in the germline V gene (reference sequence). Trimming took 1 base from V and 0 from J, leaving 4 bases between them. CDR3 length equals 14 residues. Time point meaning: patch test 2, 6 weeks after DPC sensitization. Treatment in this sample: therapeutic diphenylcyclopropenone sensitization with weekly scalp DPC. Per the original methods: Counts of TCRs in each sample centred on a median of 95,638 and extended from approximately 20,000 to 700,000. TCRdb processed the RACE reads anew with MiXCR; each CDR3 protein has one entry. These V and J calls are TCRdb output, not the study's own analysis. The top ten clones hold approximately 4.7% of a sample with tens of thousands of distinct CDR3 sequences, 8.5% to 12% of them seen once. This clonotype was picked up many times. Its antigen is unidentified.

Overall study results and limits: Those TCRs sitting above 1 in 1000 frequency stayed the same with DPC sensitization.

The sequence derives from a woman aged 50 to 65 with alopecia areata. Some clones in this sample may be carry-over from other donors' samples. Sequencing was performed on whole blood, taken in connection with sensitization to the hapten diphenylcyclopropenone (DPC). The chain links TRBV30 to TRBJ2-6; D gene ambiguous. Here the CDR3 DNA reads TGTGCCTGGAGTGGCGACTCTGGGGCCAACGTCCTGACTTTC. Its translation is CAWSGDSGANVLTF.